What follows is one T cell receptor beta chain and its context. The CDR3 is made up of 15 amino acids. Unmatched junction bases numbered 8, after V lost 2 bases and J lost 8 bases. The germline V gene encodes CDR1 KGHSH and CDR2 LQKENI. These data come from a study of blood T cell repertoires in COVID-19. Study-wide background: Both acute and convalescent COVID-19 samples were obtained from the United States, Italy and Spain. In each case, the material was cDNA or gDNA derived from T cells, B-cell-depleted T cells, or PBMCs.

Authors' processing steps: Amplification of reference gene primers was used by the study to estimate nucleated cell counts. Sequenced by immunoSEQ multiplex PCR; TCRdb stores in-frame clones only, minus some. That table gives V, J and clone size, and the DNA gave D and trimming. The sample carries under 110,000 clones, under 85% recorded once. The J gene is TRBJ2-1, the V gene TRBV18; 8 bases map to TRBD2. The source is a woman aged 60-70 years with acute or convalescent COVID-19. Sequenced material: peripheral blood. The CDR3 region is CASSPESGGYYEQFF. The CDR3, as DNA: TGTGCCAGCTCACCAGAGAGCGGGGGTTACTATGAGCAGTTCTTC.